This is a list of T cell receptor beta chains from one sample in a study of technical replicates of blood from several donors. Some clones are missing from TCRdb's copy, which holds only in-frame ones; the method was immunoSEQ multiplex PCR. The sample shows approximately 13,000 clones, 79% of them seen only once. The sample comprised PBMCs. These receptors were obtained from a human donor in good health. The CDR3 runs from the conserved cysteine through the conserved F or W. The D gene is left open where the match is weak. The size entry is marked missing in some rows and otherwise reads once, few, many or a size class.

d_call,cdr3_length,v_call,clone_size,j_call,cdr3_nt,cdr3_aa
-,13,TRBV6-6,-,TRBJ2-3,TGTGCCTCCAGGTTGGGAGTCACAGATACGCAGTATTTT,CASRLGVTDTQYF
-,15,TRBV6-5,-,TRBJ1-3,TGTGCCAGCAGTTACTCGAGTATCCTAGGAAACACCATATATTTT,CASSYSSILGNTIYF
TRBD2,13,TRBV29-1,once,TRBJ2-5,TGCAGCGTTGAACTTGCGGGAGCGGAGACCCAGTACTTC,CSVELAGAETQYF
TRBD1,14,TRBV30,-,TRBJ1-3,TGTGCCTGGAGTGAGGGGGCGCAGGGAAACACCATATATTTT,CAWSEGAQGNTIYF
-,14,TRBV15,few,TRBJ1-5,TGTGCCACCAGCAGAGGTCAGGAAAATCAGCCCCAGCATTTT,CATSRGQENQPQHF
TRBD2,16,TRBV9,-,TRBJ2-3,TGTGCCAGCAGCGGGCGACTAGCGGGAGACGTAGATACGCAGTATTTT,CASSGRLAGDVDTQYF
TRBD2,15,TRBV6-1,-,TRBJ2-1,TGTGCCAGCAGTGAAGCTAGCGGGAGTTACAATGAGCAGTTCTTC,CASSEASGSYNEQFF
-,12,TRBV28,-,TRBJ2-5,TGTGCCAGCAGTTTGACTCAAGAGACCCAGTACTTC,CASSLTQETQYF
-,15,TRBV6-1,-,TRBJ2-6,TGTGCCAGCAGTGAAAGGGGTGATGGGGCCAACGTCCTGACTTTC,CASSERGDGANVLTF
TRBD2,18,TRBV2,few,TRBJ2-2,TGTGCCAGCAGTGAAGCCCGGTCCCTAGCGGGAGCGGTCGGGGAGCTGTTTTTT,CASSEARSLAGAVGELFF
-,13,TRBV18,-,TRBJ2-7,TGTGCCAGCTCACCACCGGACAAGTCCGAGCAGTACTTC,CASSPPDKSEQYF
-,11,TRBV28,-,TRBJ2-7,TGTTCCTCTAGCGATACCTACGAGCAGTACTTC,CSSSDTYEQYF
TRBD1,16,TRBV5-4,-,TRBJ2-3,TGTGCCAGCAGCCTAACGACAGGGACGGACACAGATACGCAGTATTTT,CASSLTTGTDTDTQYF
TRBD2,14,TRBV11-2,-,TRBJ2-1,TGTGCCAGCAGCTTAGAGGCGGGAGTGGGTGAGCAGTTCTTC,CASSLEAGVGEQFF
-,13,TRBV27,-,TRBJ2-1,TGTGCCAGCGGCCGGGGATCCTACAATGAGCAGTTCTTC,CASGRGSYNEQFF
-,12,TRBV5-6,once,TRBJ1-5,TGTGCCAGCAGCTTCCGAGGACAGCCCCAGCATTTT,CASSFRGQPQHF